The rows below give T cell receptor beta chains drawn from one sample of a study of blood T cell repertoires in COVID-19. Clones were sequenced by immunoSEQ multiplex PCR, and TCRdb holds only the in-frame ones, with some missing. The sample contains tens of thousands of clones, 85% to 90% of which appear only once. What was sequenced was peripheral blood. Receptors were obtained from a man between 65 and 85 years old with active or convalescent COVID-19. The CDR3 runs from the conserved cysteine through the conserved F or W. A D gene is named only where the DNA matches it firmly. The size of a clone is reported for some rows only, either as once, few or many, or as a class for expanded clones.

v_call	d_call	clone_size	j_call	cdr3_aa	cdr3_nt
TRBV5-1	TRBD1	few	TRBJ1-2	CASRFGTATNYGYTF	TGCGCCAGCCGATTCGGGACAGCCACTAACTATGGCTACACCTTC
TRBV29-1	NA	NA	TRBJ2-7	CSVDSGQYEQYF	TGCAGCGTTGATAGCGGTCAATACGAGCAGTACTTC
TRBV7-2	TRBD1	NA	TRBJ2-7	CASSRTGDIHEQYF	TGTGCCAGCAGCCGGACAGGGGACATTCACGAGCAGTACTTC
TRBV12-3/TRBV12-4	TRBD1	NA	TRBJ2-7	CASSAGQGAKYF	TGTGCCAGCAGTGCAGGACAGGGGGCGAAGTACTTC
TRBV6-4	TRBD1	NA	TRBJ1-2	CASSGTGMGGYTF	TGTGCCAGCAGTGGGACAGGGATGGGTGGCTACACCTTC
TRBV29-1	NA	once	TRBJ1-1	CSAHSTTGNTEAFF	TGCAGCGCACATAGTACGACAGGGAACACTGAAGCTTTCTTT
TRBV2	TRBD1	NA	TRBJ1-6	CASSLRTGGGNSPLHF	TGTGCCAGCAGCCTACGGACAGGGGGCGGGAATTCACCCCTCCACTTT
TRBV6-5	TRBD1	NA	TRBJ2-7	CASSRGGATKQYF	TGTGCCAGCAGTCGAGGGGGCGCGACGAAGCAGTACTTC
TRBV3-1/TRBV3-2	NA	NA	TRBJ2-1	CASSLRSYNEQFF	TGTGCCAGCAGCCTTCGCTCCTACAATGAGCAGTTCTTC
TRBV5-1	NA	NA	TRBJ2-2	CASSSQGNTGELFF	TGCGCCAGCAGCTCTCAGGGAAACACCGGGGAGCTGTTTTTT
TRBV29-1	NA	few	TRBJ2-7	CSVEDPGGTYEQYF	TGCAGCGTTGAAGATCCTGGCGGAACCTACGAGCAGTACTTC
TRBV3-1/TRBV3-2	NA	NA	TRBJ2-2	CASSQDVGGSGELFF	TGTGCCAGCAGCCAAGACGTAGGGGGATCAGGGGAGCTGTTTTTT
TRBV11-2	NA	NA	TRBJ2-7	CASSFIQGFSYEQYF	TGTGCCAGCAGCTTCATTCAGGGGTTTTCCTACGAGCAGTACTTC
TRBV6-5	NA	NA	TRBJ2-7	CASSQQWRGHQYF	TGTGCCAGCAGCCAACAATGGAGGGGGCATCAGTACTTC
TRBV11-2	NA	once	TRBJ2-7	CASSLAPTGSVEQYF	TGTGCCAGCAGCTTAGCCCCCACGGGGTCGGTCGAGCAGTACTTC
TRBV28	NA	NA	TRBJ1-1	CASSFPNRGTEAFF	TGTGCCAGCAGTTTCCCCAACAGAGGGACTGAAGCTTTCTTT
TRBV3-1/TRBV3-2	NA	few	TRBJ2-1	CASSQDLGGRFF	TGTGCCAGCAGCCAAGATCTAGGGGGACGGTTCTTC
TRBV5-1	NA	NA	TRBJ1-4	CASSLERGRLGKLFF	TGCGCCAGCAGCTTGGAAAGGGGTCGACTTGGAAAACTGTTTTTT
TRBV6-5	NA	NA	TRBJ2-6	CASGRYSGANVLTF	TGTGCCAGCGGTAGATACTCTGGGGCCAACGTCCTGACTTTC
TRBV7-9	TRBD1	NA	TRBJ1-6	CASSRDSDNSPLHF	TGTGCCAGCAGCCGGGACAGCGATAATTCACCCCTCCACTTT
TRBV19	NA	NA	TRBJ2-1	CASSASSYNEQFF	TGTGCCAGTAGTGCGAGCTCCTACAATGAGCAGTTCTTC
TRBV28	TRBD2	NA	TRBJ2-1	CASSPSSGSSYNEQFF	TGTGCCAGCAGCCCATCTAGCGGGAGCTCCTACAATGAGCAGTTCTTC